Reported below is one T cell receptor (beta chain). Germline assignment: CDR1 MNHNS and CDR2 SASEGT. This CDR3 comprises 15 residues. Trimming pared 4 bases from V and 0 bases from J, leaving 10 bases between. The sample is drawn from a study of type 1 and type 2 diabetes patients. Genomic DNA was the PCR template. Amplification of the beta chain CDR3 used 30 forward and 13 reverse multiplex primers. TCRdb redid the calling of the multiplex PCR reads with MiXCR, one entry per CDR3 protein. The sample carries 250,000 or so distinct CDR3 sequences, 45% to 60% recorded once. The rearrangement uses TRBV6-1 and TRBJ2-1; D gene unclear. This sequence originates from a man aged 18 to 35 with type 2 diabetes. The material sequenced was peripheral blood mononuclear cells (PBMCs). The CDR3 coding sequence is TGTGCCAGCAGTGGGGGTGTTAGCTCCTACAATGAGCAGTTCTTC. Protein product: CASSGGVSSYNEQFF.